The clone carrying this T cell receptor (beta chain) was counted once. This sample stems from a study of OX40 agonist ivuxolimab in advanced cancers. Deletions cut 5 bases from V and 3 bases from J, with 18 bases between. Looked up from germline, CDR1 is MNHEY and CDR2 is SMNVEV (reference sequence). This CDR3 is 16 amino acids long. The protocol was immunoSEQ multiplex PCR, while the TCRdb copy is restricted to in-frame clones and leaves out a portion. The sample holds around 140,000 clones, roughly nine tenths seen once. The gene calls are TRBV27 and TRBJ2-3; a weak D match, TRBD2 (6 bases). The TCR was taken from an adult with an advanced solid tumor such as melanoma, head and neck, liver or kidney cancer. Sequences were derived from CD4+ or CD8+ T cells sorted from blood, sampled in a trial of the OX40 agonist ivuxolimab. In DNA form, the CDR3 reads TGTGCCAGCAGTGTAGGGGCGGGGCGCGGGACAGATACGCAGTATTTT. It yields the protein CASSVGAGRGTDTQYF.